These 17 T cell receptor beta chains were sequenced from one sample in a study of neoadjuvant anti-PD-1 for oral cavity cancer (dated by TCRdb to 2020 to 2023). The library was built by means of the immunoSEQ multiplex PCR assay. TCRdb mirrors the immuneACCESS table, restricted to in-frame sequences. Some clones are absent from its copies; in checked studies, under half trace to an unresolved V gene, and the reason for the others is unknown. The sample profile shows 35,000 to 40,000 clones; around 40% of them were found once. The ten largest make up 16% of the sample. The time point label, as the study defines it: after neoadjuvant nivolumab, at surgical resection. The material sequenced was tumor tissue, taken after nivolumab (anti-PD-1) treatment. The source is a person between 40 and 79 years old with oral cavity squamous cell carcinoma.

In its sample, this clone was seen a few times. The chain links TRBV5-6 to TRBJ1-2; D not certain. CDR3 length: 13 amino acids. Trimming shortened V by 0 bases and J by 4 bases, and 7 bases separated the two germline ends. Per germline, CDR1 SGHDT and CDR2 YYEEEE. CDR3 protein: CASSLDTGYGYTF. The CDR3 bases are TGTGCCAGCAGCTTGGACACCGGCTATGGCTACACCTTC.

The sample holds many counts of this clone. The chain links TRBV28 to TRBJ2-5; 13 nucleotides agree with TRBD2. With 4 bases clipped from V and 5 bases from J, the junction kept 10 bases outside the gene matches. CDR3 length equals 17 residues. In germline, CDR1 is MDHEN, CDR2 SYDVKM. The CDR3 sequence: CASSYGLAGAGGETQYF. The DNA for the CDR3 is TGTGCCAGCAGTTACGGACTAGCGGGAGCGGGGGGTGAGACCCAGTACTTC.

This clone was recorded once. The chain combines TRBV5-1 with TRBJ1-1, with 7 bases identical to TRBD1. V lost 3 bases to trimming and J lost 1 base; unmatched junction nucleotides: 3. Germline V gene data show CDR1 as SGHRS and CDR2 as YFSETQ. The CDR3 is made up of 14 amino acids. The CDR3 nucleotides are TGCGCCAGCAGCTGGGACAGTACGAACACTGAAGCTTTCTTT. Protein sequence: CASSWDSTNTEAFF.

V usage is TRBV29-1 and J usage is TRBJ1-1; D unclear. The germline V and J ends were trimmed by 4 bases and 3 bases, with 9 bases remaining between them. The CDR3 covers 12 residues. The germline V gene encodes CDR1 SQVTM and CDR2 ANQGSEA. The CDR3 region has the DNA TGCAGCGTTGTACGGGTGGACACTGAAGCTTTCTTT. Protein product: CSVVRVDTEAFF.

This clone was observed a handful of times. The chain combines TRBV18 with TRBJ2-1; D is possibly TRBD1 (5 bases). The CDR3 is 15 residues long. Germline CDR1 is KGHSH and CDR2 is LQKENI. Deletions cut 2 bases from V and 6 bases from J, with 14 bases between. CDR3 loop: CASSPAGQAPNEQFF. The CDR3 DNA follows: TGTGCCAGCTCACCAGCAGGGCAGGCCCCCAATGAGCAGTTCTTC.

This sequence joins TRBV6-4 and TRBJ2-3; D remains unclear. Trimming stripped 3 bases from V and 1 base from J, with 11 bases between. There are 15 residues in the CDR3. Germline CDR1 MRHNA, CDR2 SNTAGT. Written as DNA, the CDR3 is TGTGCCAGCAGTGAAATTGTTGGGGGCACAGATACGCAGTATTTT. Protein: CASSEIVGGTDTQYF.

V gene TRBV18 combines with J gene TRBJ2-7; D is unresolved. Per germline, CDR1 KGHSH and CDR2 LQKENI. The CDR3 has 13 residues. V was cut by 1 base and J by 0 bases, with 4 bases left in between. CDR3 DNA sequence: TGTGCCAGCTCACCACAGGGCTCCTACGAGCAGTACTTC. Its protein is CASSPQGSYEQYF.

This clone has a handful of counts. The chain has TRBV25-1 and TRBJ1-6; the D gene is possibly TRBD1 (6 bases). Germline assignment: CDR1 MGHDK and CDR2 SYGVNS. The CDR3 sequence is 15 residues long. V lost 4 bases and J 7 bases, leaving 14 bases between the germline ends. The DNA for the CDR3 is TGTGCCAGCAGTGCCCTGAGGGGGGGAAATTCACCCCTCCACTTT. This translates into CASSALRGGNSPLHF.

In its sample, this clone was seen once. The rearrangement uses TRBV28 and TRBJ2-1, with 9 bases that match TRBD2. Germline CDR1 MDHEN, CDR2 SYDVKM. Germline trimming cut 2 bases from V and 12 bases from J; bases unmatched to any gene: 8. The length of the CDR3 is 14 residues. The CDR3 DNA sequence: TGTGCCAGCAGTTTACTAGCGGGGCCGCCAGGGCAGTTCTTC. Its protein product is CASSLLAGPPGQFF.

V usage is TRBV15 and J usage is TRBJ1-4; TRBD1 might be the D (5 bases). V was pared by 3 bases and J by 8 bases, with 16 bases between. The CDR3 is 15 residues long. Germline V gene data show CDR1 as LNHNV and CDR2 as YYDKDF (reference sequence). The CDR3 loop reads CATSSTWDFREKLFF. CDR3 bases: TGTGCCACCAGCAGCACTTGGGACTTTAGGGAAAAACTGTTTTTT. Full variable domain (remainder filled in from reference TRBV15 and TRBJ1-4): DAMVIQNPRYQVTQFGKPVTLSCSQTLNHNVMYWYQQKSSQAPKLLFHYYDKDFNNEADTPDNFQSRRPNTSFCFLDIRSPGLGDTAMYLCATSSTWDFREKLFFGSGTQLSVL.

This clone has a handful of counts. This chain uses TRBV5-1 with TRBJ1-1; D not certain. V shed 4 bases and J shed 1 base, with 11 bases lying between them. The germline V gene encodes CDR1 SGHRS and CDR2 YFSETQ. The CDR3 covers 14 residues. CDR3 bases: TGCGCCAGCAGCACGGGAAATGCGAACACTGAAGCTTTCTTT. Translating gives CASSTGNANTEAFF.

The chain combines TRBV7-3 with TRBJ1-1; 9 nucleotides line up with TRBD1. After removal of 4 bases from V and 10 bases from J, the junction contained 10 bases not matched to a gene. CDR3 length equals 14 residues. Per the germline V gene, CDR1 is SGHTA and CDR2 is FQGTGA. The CDR3 coding sequence is TGTGCCAGCAGCTCTTCACAGGGGGCGCGGGGAGCTTTCTTT. This sequence encodes CASSSSQGARGAFF. Variable domain in full (rest from reference TRBV7-3 and TRBJ1-1): GAGVSQTPSNKVTEKGKYVELRCDPISGHTALYWYRQSLGQGPEFLIYFQGTGAADDSGLPNDRFFAVRPEGSVSTLKIQRTERGDSAVYLCASSSSQGARGAFFGQGTRLTVV.

V is TRBV27 and J is TRBJ1-1; D remains unclear. Germline CDR1 and CDR2: MNHEY and SMNVEV (reference sequence). Deletions cut 3 bases from V and 1 base from J, with 6 bases between. The CDR3 loop spans 13 amino acids. DNA for the CDR3: TGTGCCAGCAGTTTTTATCAGAACACTGAAGCTTTCTTT. As protein: CASSFYQNTEAFF.

This chain joins TRBV10-3 and TRBJ2-3; D remains unclear. Trimming pared 3 bases from V and 2 bases from J, leaving 9 bases between. The germline gives CDR1 ENHRY, CDR2 SYGVKD. The CDR3 runs 14 residues. In DNA form, the CDR3 reads TGTGCCATCAGTGAAGGGCAGGCCACAGATACGCAGTATTTT. This codes for CAISEGQATDTQYF.

This clone was seen once. V usage is TRBV30 and J usage is TRBJ1-1, with a tentative D call TRBD1 (5 bases). V lost 2 bases and J lost 5, with 15 bases in between. Germline values: CDR1 GTSNPN, CDR2 SVGIG (reference sequence). This CDR3 has 14 residues. CDR3 DNA sequence: TGTGCCTGGAGTACCCTCGGGGGGGGTACTGAAGCTTTCTTT. It yields the protein CAWSTLGGGTEAFF. The variable domain in full, with the rest retrieved from reference TRBV30 and TRBJ1-1, is SQTIHQWPATLVQPVGSPLSLECTVEGTSNPNLYWYRQAAGRGLQLLFYSVGIGQISSEVPQNLSASRPQDRQFILSSKKLLLSDSGFYLCAWSTLGGGTEAFFGQGTRLTVV.

This clone has only one observation. V usage is TRBV9 and J usage is TRBJ1-1; TRBD1 is a possible D gene (6 bases). CDR3 length equals 15 residues. Germline V CDR1 and CDR2: SGDLS, YYNGEE. V lost 0 bases and J lost 4, with 13 bases in between. CDR3 bases: TGTGCCAGCAGCGTAGAATGGGGGGGCGGCACTGAAGCTTTCTTT. The encoded protein is CASSVEWGGGTEAFF.

This clone was detected ten times or more. The rearrangement links TRBV2 to TRBJ2-1; 7 nucleotides line up with TRBD1. CDR1 SNHLY and CDR2 FYNNEI come from the germline V gene. The CDR3 is made up of 12 amino acids. J gave up 9 bases and V 5 bases, and 4 bases lay outside the gene matches. The CDR3 DNA is TGTGCCAGCAGTCAACAGGGGACTGAGCAGTTCTTC. Protein: CASSQQGTEQFF.